Listed below are T cell receptor beta chains from one sample, sequenced in a study of CD8 T cells in ankylosing spondylitis. TCRdb independently ran MiXCR on the 5' RACE reads; one entry per CDR3 protein. This table holds about 130,000 distinct CDR3 sequences, roughly 15% found once. The sequencing sample was made of blood, either unsorted or a sorted T cell fraction (not recorded which). The receptor source for this set is a female donor with ankylosing spondylitis or in good health (not recorded which). The CDR3 runs from the conserved cysteine through the conserved F or W. The order of the fields is J gene, V gene, clone size, D gene, CDR3 protein, CDR3 DNA. A D gene is named only where the DNA matches it firmly. Only part of the rows carry a size: once, few, many, or a class if the clone is expanded.

>TRBJ2-3|TRBV11-2|many|TRBD2
CASSFHRLMVSGGGTDTQYF
TGTGCCAGCAGCTTTCATCGACTAATGGTTAGCGGGGGTGGCACAGATACGCAGTATTTT
>TRBJ1-5|TRBV5-1|-|-
CASSLGDSSNQPQHF
TGCGCCAGCAGCTTGGGCGACAGTAGCAATCAGCCCCAGCATTTT
>TRBJ1-2|TRBV5-1|many|TRBD1
CASSPGQGEGGYTF
TGCGCCAGCAGCCCTGGACAGGGAGAAGGAGGCTACACCTTC
>TRBJ2-7|TRBV6-5|-|-
CASSSYGISYEQYF
TGTGCCAGCAGTTCCTACGGGATATCCTACGAGCAGTACTTC
>TRBJ2-7|TRBV6-5|-|-
CAGSSPGSAYEQYF
TGTGCCGGCAGTTCCCCAGGTAGTGCCTACGAGCAGTACTTC
>TRBJ2-1|TRBV12-3/TRBV12-4|few|-
CASSLGRRDQFF
TGTGCCAGCAGTTTAGGACGCCGGGACCAGTTCTTC
>TRBJ1-5|TRBV18|many|-
CASSPPRSSLPMHF
TGTGCCAGCTCACCACCTCGTTCAAGCCTTCCGATGCATTTT
>TRBJ1-2|TRBV12-3/TRBV12-4|many|-
CASTRTGRDYGYTF
TGTGCCAGCACTCGTACAGGGAGAGACTATGGCTACACCTTC
>TRBJ2-7|TRBV20-1|many|-
CSASERTYEQYF
TGCAGTGCTAGTGAGCGGACCTACGAGCAGTACTTC
>TRBJ2-3|TRBV20-1|-|TRBD1
CSAQRGQGTDTQYF
TGCAGTGCCCAAAGGGGACAGGGCACAGATACGCAGTATTTT
>TRBJ2-5|TRBV12-3/TRBV12-4|-|-
CASSRLRGTQYF
TGTGCCAGCAGCCGCCTCCGCGGGACCCAGTACTTC
>TRBJ2-3|TRBV20-1|many|-
CSAPRGVDTQYF
TGCAGTGCTCCGAGGGGCGTAGATACGCAGTATTTT
>TRBJ2-4|TRBV12-3/TRBV12-4|many|TRBD2
CASSLALAGAPQYF
TGTGCCAGCAGTTTGGCGCTAGCGGGAGCCCCCCAGTACTTC
>TRBJ1-1|TRBV15|-|-
CATNPTGGSTEAFF
TGTGCCACCAACCCGACAGGCGGGAGCACTGAAGCTTTCTTT
>TRBJ1-2|TRBV7-2|few|-
CASSFPTDNYGYTF
TGTGCCAGCAGCTTCCCCACGGATAACTATGGCTACACCTTC
>TRBJ1-2|TRBV20-1|few|TRBD1
CSAEDRGPGGYTF
TGCAGTGCTGAAGACAGGGGGCCGGGAGGCTACACCTTC
>TRBJ2-7|TRBV7-2|few|-
CASSLANRGNEQYF
TGTGCCAGCAGCTTAGCGAATCGGGGGAACGAGCAGTACTTC
>TRBJ2-7|TRBV15|many|TRBD2
CATSRVGSPLAGGAPSNEQYF
TGTGCCACCAGCAGGGTGGGGTCGCCACTAGCGGGAGGGGCCCCAAGCAACGAGCAGTACTTC
>TRBJ2-7|TRBV11-1|-|TRBD2
CASSRTSGGATSRREQYF
TGTGCCAGCAGCCGGACTAGCGGGGGAGCTACTTCCCGACGAGAGCAGTACTTC
>TRBJ2-7|TRBV3-1|few|-
CASNGRDEQYF
TGTGCCAGCAACGGAAGAGACGAGCAGTACTTC
>TRBJ2-3|TRBV27|few|TRBD2
CASSASLAGEDTQYF
TGTGCCAGCAGTGCCTCACTAGCGGGGGAAGATACGCAGTATTTT
>TRBJ2-7|TRBV27|many|-
CASSLFKGLGENYEQYF
TGTGCCAGCAGTTTATTTAAGGGATTGGGGGAGAACTACGAGCAGTACTTC
>TRBJ2-7|TRBV28|many|-
CASSLLGRNYEQYF
TGTGCCAGCAGTTTATTAGGACGGAACTACGAGCAGTACTTC
>TRBJ2-1|TRBV20-1|many|TRBD2
CSARAGGSSYNEQFF
TGCAGTGCTAGAGCGGGAGGGAGCTCCTACAATGAGCAGTTCTTC
>TRBJ1-1|TRBV10-1|many|-
CASYRVANTEAFF
TGCGCCAGCTACAGGGTGGCGAACACTGAAGCTTTCTTT
>TRBJ1-2|TRBV19|-|-
CASSATRTAGNRYTF
TGTGCCAGTAGTGCCACCCGGACAGCGGGGAATCGCTACACCTTC
>TRBJ1-3|TRBV15|few|-
CATSRDLFQGGNTIYF
TGTGCCACCAGCAGAGATCTCTTCCAGGGCGGAAACACCATATATTTT
>TRBJ2-7|TRBV12-3/TRBV12-4|many|-
CASSFGGEQYF
TGTGCCAGCAGTTTTGGGGGCGAGCAGTACTTC
>TRBJ2-3|TRBV5-1|-|-
CASSFRGPTDTQYF
TGCGCCAGCAGCTTTCGCGGCCCCACAGATACGCAGTATTTT
>TRBJ1-5|TRBV5-1|-|TRBD1
CASRQGVDRPQHF
TGCGCCAGCAGACAGGGGGTCGATCGGCCCCAGCATTTT
>TRBJ2-2|TRBV20-1|-|-
CSASRPLGTGELFF
TGCAGTGCTTCTCGCCCCTTGGGGACCGGGGAGCTGTTTTTT
>TRBJ2-1|TRBV7-9|-|TRBD1
CASSFTDRNNEQFF
TGTGCCAGCAGCTTCACGGACAGGAACAATGAGCAGTTCTTC
>TRBJ1-1|TRBV7-2|many|-
CASSFYDAEAFF
TGTGCCAGCAGCTTTTACGACGCTGAAGCTTTCTTT
>TRBJ1-1|TRBV5-1|-|TRBD1
CASGPGTGGTEAFF
TGCGCCAGCGGCCCTGGGACAGGGGGCACTGAAGCTTTCTTT
>TRBJ1-3|TRBV11-1|few|-
CASSLAGPWQATSGNTIYF
TGTGCCAGCAGCTTAGCGGGCCCTTGGCAGGCAACCTCTGGAAACACCATATATTTT
>TRBJ2-3|TRBV12-3/TRBV12-4|-|-
CASTFRDWGTDTQYF
TGTGCCAGCACCTTTAGGGATTGGGGCACAGATACGCAGTATTTT
>TRBJ2-5|TRBV10-3|many|-
CAIASQETQYF
TGTGCCATCGCGTCTCAAGAGACCCAGTACTTC
>TRBJ2-3|TRBV20-1|-|TRBD1
CSATPGTGGPDTQYF
TGCAGTGCGACTCCCGGGACAGGGGGCCCAGATACGCAGTATTTT
>TRBJ1-2|TRBV10-2|once|TRBD1
CAGSADRVEAYGYTF
TGCGCCGGCAGTGCCGACAGGGTGGAGGCCTATGGCTACACCTTC
>TRBJ2-1|TRBV11-2|-|-
CASSSLRGSYNEQFF
TGTGCCAGCAGCAGTCTTAGGGGGTCCTACAATGAGCAGTTCTTC
>TRBJ2-3|TRBV10-3|many|TRBD2
CASRAGALDTQYF
TGTGCCAGCCGAGCGGGGGCCTTAGATACGCAGTATTTT
>TRBJ2-3|TRBV3-1|many|-
CASSQVDPDTQYF
TGTGCCAGCAGCCAGGTAGACCCAGATACGCAGTATTTT
>TRBJ2-1|TRBV20-1|many|-
CSGIRSSYNEQFF
TGCAGTGGAATCAGGAGCTCCTACAATGAGCAGTTCTTC
>TRBJ2-1|TRBV5-1|few|-
CASSFGHREIDEQFF
TGCGCCAGCAGCTTTGGCCACAGGGAGATTGATGAGCAGTTCTTC
>TRBJ1-2|TRBV12-3/TRBV12-4|few|TRBD1
CASSSQGPYFLDYGYTF
TGTGCCAGCAGCTCACAGGGGCCATACTTCCTCGACTATGGCTACACCTTC
>TRBJ2-7|TRBV6-5|many|-
CASSYSSGAYEQYF
TGTGCCAGCAGTTACTCAAGTGGGGCCTACGAGCAGTACTTC
>TRBJ2-5|TRBV12-3/TRBV12-4|many|-
CASSPSGKQETQYF
TGTGCCAGCAGTCCCTCGGGAAAACAAGAGACCCAGTACTTC
>TRBJ2-3|TRBV2|few|TRBD2
CASSGLAGDTDTQYF
TGTGCCAGCAGCGGACTAGCGGGAGACACAGATACGCAGTATTTT
>TRBJ1-4|TRBV4-2|many|-
CASSQDEYRKLFF
TGTGCCAGCAGCCAAGATGAGTACAGAAAACTGTTTTTT
>TRBJ2-7|TRBV4-1|many|-
CASSQGRNYEQYF
TGCGCCAGCAGCCAAGGAAGAAACTACGAGCAGTACTTC
>TRBJ1-6|TRBV27|few|-
CASSRLPSSYNSPLHF
TGTGCCAGCAGTCGACTCCCGAGCTCCTATAATTCACCCCTCCACTTT
>TRBJ2-3|TRBV24-1|-|-
CATSSYKRFTDTQYF
TGTGCCACCAGTTCGTACAAACGATTCACAGATACGCAGTATTTT